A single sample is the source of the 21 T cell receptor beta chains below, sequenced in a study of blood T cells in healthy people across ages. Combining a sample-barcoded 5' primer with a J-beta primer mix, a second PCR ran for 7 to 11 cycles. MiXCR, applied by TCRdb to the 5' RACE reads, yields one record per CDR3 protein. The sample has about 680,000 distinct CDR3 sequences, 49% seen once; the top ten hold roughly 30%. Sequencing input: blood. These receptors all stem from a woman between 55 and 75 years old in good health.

CDR3 residues: CSGMPGTGEETQYF. The CDR3 DNA is TGCAGTGGGATGCCTGGGACAGGCGAAGAGACCCAGTACTTC. V is TRBV20-1 and J is TRBJ2-5; 8 bases agree with TRBD1. J was trimmed by 3 bases and V by 7 bases; bases with no gene match: 10. Germline CDR1 reads DFQATT; CDR2 reads SNEGSKA (reference sequence). The CDR3 extends over 14 amino acids.

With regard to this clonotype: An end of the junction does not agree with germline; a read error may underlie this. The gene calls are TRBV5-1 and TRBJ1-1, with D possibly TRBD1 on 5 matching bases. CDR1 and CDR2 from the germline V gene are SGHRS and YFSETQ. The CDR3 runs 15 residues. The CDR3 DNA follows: TGCTCCAGCAGCTTGGCATGGGGGACGAACACTGAAGCTTTCTTT. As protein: CSSSLAWGTNTEAFF.

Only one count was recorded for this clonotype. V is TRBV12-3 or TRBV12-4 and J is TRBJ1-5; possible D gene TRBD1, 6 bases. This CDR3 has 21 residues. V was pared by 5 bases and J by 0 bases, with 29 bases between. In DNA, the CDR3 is TGTGCCAGCAGTCTGGGACACGTTCGGGACGGGCGGGCCAATAGCAATCAGCCCCAGCATTTT. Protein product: CASSLGHVRDGRANSNQPQHF.

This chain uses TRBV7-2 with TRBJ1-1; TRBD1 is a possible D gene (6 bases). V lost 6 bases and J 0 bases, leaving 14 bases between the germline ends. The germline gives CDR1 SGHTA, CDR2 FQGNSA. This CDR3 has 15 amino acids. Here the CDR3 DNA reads TGTGCCAGCAGACAGGGCACCTTCATGAACACTGAAGCTTTCTTT. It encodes CASRQGTFMNTEAFF.

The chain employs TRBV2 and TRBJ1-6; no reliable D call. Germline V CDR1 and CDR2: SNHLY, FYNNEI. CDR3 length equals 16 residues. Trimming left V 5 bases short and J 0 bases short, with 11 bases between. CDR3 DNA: TGTGCCAGCAGTTCGAGACGGACCTCCTATAATTCACCCCTCCACTTT. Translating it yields CASSSRRTSYNSPLHF.

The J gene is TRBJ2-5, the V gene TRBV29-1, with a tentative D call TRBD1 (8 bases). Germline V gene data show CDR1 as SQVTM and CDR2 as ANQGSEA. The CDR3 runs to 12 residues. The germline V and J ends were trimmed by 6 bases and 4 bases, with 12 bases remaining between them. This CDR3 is CSVNRGGETQYF. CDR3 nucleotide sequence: TGCAGCGTCAACAGGGGGGGAGAGACCCAGTACTTC.

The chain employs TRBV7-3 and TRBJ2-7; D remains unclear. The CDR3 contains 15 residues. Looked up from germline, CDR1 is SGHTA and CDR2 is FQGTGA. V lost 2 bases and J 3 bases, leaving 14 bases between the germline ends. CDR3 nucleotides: TGTGCCAGCAGCTTATATCGCGGAACCGGCTACGAGCAGTACTTC. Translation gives CASSLYRGTGYEQYF. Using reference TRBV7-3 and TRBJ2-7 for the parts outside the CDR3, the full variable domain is GAGVSQTPSNKVTEKGKYVELRCDPISGHTALYWYRQSLGQGPEFLIYFQGTGAADDSGLPNDRFFAVRPEGSVSTLKIQRTERGDSAVYLCASSLYRGTGYEQYFGPGTRLTVT.

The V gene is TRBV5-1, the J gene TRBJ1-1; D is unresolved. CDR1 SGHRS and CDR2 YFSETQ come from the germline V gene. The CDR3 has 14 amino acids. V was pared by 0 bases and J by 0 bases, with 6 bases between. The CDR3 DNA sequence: TGCGCCAGCAGCTTGGGATCTTTGAACACTGAAGCTTTCTTT. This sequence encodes CASSLGSLNTEAFF. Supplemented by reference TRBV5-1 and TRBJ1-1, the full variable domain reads KAGVTQTPRYLIKTRGQQVTLSCSPISGHRSVSWYQQTPGQGLQFLFEYFSETQRNKGNFPGRFSGRQFSNSRSEMNVSTLELGDSALYLCASSLGSLNTEAFFGQGTRLTVV.

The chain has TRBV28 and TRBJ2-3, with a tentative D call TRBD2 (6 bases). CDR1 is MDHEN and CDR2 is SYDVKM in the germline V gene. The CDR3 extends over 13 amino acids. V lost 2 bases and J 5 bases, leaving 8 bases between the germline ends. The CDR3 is CASSLRLGDTQYF. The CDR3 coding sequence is TGTGCCAGCAGTTTAAGACTAGGAGATACGCAGTATTTT.

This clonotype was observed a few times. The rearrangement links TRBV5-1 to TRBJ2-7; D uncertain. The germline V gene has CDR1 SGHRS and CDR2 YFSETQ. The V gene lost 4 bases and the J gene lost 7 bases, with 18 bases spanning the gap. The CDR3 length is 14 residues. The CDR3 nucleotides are TGCGCCAGCAGCCCGGACGGGCTGGGCGATGAGCAGTACTTC. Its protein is CASSPDGLGDEQYF.

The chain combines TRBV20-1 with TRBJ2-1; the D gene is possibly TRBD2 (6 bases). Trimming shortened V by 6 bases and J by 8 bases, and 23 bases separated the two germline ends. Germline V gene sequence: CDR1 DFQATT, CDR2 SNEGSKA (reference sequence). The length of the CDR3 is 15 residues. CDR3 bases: TGCAGTGCCCCTAGGCTAGCGCTCGGATTAGATGAGCAGTTCTTC. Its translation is CSAPRLALGLDEQFF.

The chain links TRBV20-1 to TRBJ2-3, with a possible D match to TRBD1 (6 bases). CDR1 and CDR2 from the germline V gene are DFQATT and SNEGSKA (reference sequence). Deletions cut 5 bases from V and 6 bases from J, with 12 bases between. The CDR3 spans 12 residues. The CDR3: CSAELGQDTQYF. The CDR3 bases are TGCAGTGCTGAGCTAGGACAGGATACGCAGTATTTT.

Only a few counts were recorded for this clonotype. CDR3 sequence: CSAPTGNYGYTF. The CDR3 nucleotides read TGCAGTGCCCCTACAGGGAACTATGGCTACACCTTC. V gene TRBV29-1 combines with J gene TRBJ1-2, with D tentatively TRBD1 (6 bases). CDR1 and CDR2 (germline): SQVTM, ANQGSEA. This CDR3 region has 12 residues. The whole variable domain, remainder taken from reference TRBV29-1 and TRBJ1-2, is SAVISQKPSRDICQRGTSLTIQCQVDSQVTMMFWYRQQPGQSLTLIATANQGSEATYESGFVIDKFPISRPNLTFSTLTVSNMSPEDSSIYLCSAPTGNYGYTFGSGTRLTVV.

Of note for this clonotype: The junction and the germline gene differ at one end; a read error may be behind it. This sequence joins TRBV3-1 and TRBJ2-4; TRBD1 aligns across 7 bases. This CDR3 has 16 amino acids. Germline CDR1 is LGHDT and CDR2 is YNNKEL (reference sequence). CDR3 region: CASSSEDRIAKSIQYF. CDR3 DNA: TGTGCCAGCAGCTCCGAGGACAGGATAGCCAAAAGCATTCAGTACTTC.

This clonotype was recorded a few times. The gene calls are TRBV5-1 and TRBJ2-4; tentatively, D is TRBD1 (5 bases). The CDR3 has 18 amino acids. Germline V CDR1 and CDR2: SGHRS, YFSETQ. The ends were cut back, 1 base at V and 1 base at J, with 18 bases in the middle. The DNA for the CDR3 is TGCGCCAGCAGCTTGTGGGGCGGTCGAGCTTCGGCCAAAAACATTCAGTACTTC. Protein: CASSLWGGRASAKNIQYF.

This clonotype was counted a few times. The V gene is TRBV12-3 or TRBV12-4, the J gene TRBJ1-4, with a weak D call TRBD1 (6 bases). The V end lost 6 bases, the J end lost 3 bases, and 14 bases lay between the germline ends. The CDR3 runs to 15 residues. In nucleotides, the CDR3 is TGTGCCAGCAGCCTAGGGGGGGGCGCTAATGAAAAACTGTTTTTT. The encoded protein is CASSLGGGANEKLFF.

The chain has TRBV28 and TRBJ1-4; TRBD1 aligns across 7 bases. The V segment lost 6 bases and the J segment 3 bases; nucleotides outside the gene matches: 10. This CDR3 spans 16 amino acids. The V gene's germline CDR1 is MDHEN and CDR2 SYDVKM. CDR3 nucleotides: TGTGCCAGCAGCGACACCGACAGGGCGGCTAATGAAAAACTGTTTTTT. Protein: CASSDTDRAANEKLFF. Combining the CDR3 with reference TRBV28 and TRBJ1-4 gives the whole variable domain DVKVTQSSRYLVKRTGEKVFLECVQDMDHENMFWYRQDPGLGLRLIYFSYDVKMKEKGDIPEGYSVSREKKERFSLILESASTNQTSMYLCASSDTDRAANEKLFFGSGTQLSVL.

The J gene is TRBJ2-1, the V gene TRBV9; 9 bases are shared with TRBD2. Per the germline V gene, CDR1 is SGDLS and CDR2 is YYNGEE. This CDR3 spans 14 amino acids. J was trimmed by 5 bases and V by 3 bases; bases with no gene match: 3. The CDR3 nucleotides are TGTGCCAGCAGCGCTAGCGGGGCGCACAATGAGCAGTTCTTC. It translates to CASSASGAHNEQFF. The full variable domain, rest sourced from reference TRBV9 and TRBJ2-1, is DSGVTQTPKHLITATGQRVTLRCSPRSGDLSVYWYQQSLDQGLQFLIQYYNGEERAKGNILERFSAQQFPDLHSELNLSSLELGDSALYFCASSASGAHNEQFFGPGTRLTVL.

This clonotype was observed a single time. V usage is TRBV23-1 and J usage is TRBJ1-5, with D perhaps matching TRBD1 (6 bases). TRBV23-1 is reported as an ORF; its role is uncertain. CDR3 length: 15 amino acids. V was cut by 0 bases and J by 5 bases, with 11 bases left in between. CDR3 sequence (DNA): TGCGCCAGCAGTCAATCCGGCAGGGGTGATCAGCCCCAGCATTTT. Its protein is CASSQSGRGDQPQHF.

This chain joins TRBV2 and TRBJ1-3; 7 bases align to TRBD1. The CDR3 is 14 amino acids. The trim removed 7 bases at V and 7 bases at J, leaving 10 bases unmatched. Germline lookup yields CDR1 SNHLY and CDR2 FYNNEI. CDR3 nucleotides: TGTGCCAGCATGCCACAGGGGCGCCACAACACCATATATTTT. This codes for CASMPQGRHNTIYF.

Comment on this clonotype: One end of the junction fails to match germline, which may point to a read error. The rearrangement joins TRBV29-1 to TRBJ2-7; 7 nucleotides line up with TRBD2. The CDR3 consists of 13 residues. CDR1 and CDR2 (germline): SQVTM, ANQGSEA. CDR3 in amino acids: CCVRSGNSYEQYF. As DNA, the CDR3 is TGCTGCGTACGAAGCGGGAACTCCTACGAGCAGTACTTC.